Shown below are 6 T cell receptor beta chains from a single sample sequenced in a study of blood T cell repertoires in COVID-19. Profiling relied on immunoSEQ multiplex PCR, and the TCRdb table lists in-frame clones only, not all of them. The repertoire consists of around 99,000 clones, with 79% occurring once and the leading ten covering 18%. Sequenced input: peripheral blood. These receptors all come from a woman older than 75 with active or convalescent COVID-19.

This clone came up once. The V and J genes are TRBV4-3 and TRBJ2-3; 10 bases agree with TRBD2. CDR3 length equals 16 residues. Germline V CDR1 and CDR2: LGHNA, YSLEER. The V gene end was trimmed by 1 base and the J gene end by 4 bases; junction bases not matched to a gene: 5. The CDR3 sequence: CASSQGLAGAPDTQYF. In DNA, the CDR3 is TGCGCCAGCAGCCAAGGGCTAGCGGGAGCCCCAGATACGCAGTATTTT.

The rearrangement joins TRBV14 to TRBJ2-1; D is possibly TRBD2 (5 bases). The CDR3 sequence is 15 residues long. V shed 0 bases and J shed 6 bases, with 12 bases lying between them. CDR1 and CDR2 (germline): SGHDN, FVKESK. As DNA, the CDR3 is TGTGCCAGCAGCCAAGAGCTAGGAGGCGTCAATGAGCAGTTCTTC. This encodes CASSQELGGVNEQFF.

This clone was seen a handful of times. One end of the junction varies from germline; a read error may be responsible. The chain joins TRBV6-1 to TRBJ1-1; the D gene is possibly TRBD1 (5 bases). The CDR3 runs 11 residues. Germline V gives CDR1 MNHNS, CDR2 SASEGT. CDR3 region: CASSEAEQGLF. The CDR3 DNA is TGTGCCAGCAGTGAAGCGGAGCAGGGTCTCTTT.

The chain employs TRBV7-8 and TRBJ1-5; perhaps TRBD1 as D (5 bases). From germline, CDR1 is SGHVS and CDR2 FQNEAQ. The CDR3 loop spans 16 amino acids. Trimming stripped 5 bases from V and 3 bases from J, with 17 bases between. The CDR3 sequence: CASSKDTLRDNQPQHF. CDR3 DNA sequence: TGTGCCAGCAGCAAGGACACCCTCCGAGACAATCAGCCCCAGCATTTT.

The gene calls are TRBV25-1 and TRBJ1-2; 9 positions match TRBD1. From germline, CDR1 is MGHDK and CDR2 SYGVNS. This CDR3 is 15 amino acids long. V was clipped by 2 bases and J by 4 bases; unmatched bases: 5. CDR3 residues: CASSEARDRAYGYTF. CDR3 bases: TGTGCCAGCAGTGAAGCCCGGGACAGGGCCTATGGCTACACCTTC.

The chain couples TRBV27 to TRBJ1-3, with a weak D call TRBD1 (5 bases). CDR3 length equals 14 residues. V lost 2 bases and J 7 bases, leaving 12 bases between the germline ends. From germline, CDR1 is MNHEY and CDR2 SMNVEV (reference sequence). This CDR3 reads CASSLRFGGNTIYF. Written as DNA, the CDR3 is TGTGCCAGCAGTTTACGCTTCGGGGGGAACACCATATATTTT.